This record concerns one TCR beta chain sequence. What it binds is unknown. The protocol was immunoSEQ multiplex PCR, while the TCRdb copy is restricted to in-frame clones and leaves out a portion. The sample shows 250,000 to 300,000 clones, approximately 94% of them seen only once. These data come from a study of T cell responses to AZD1222 COVID-19 vaccine. Points from the study as a whole: Increased Spike-specific TCR breadth and depth were observed after two AZD1222 doses. Sampling captured repertoires only after the peak T cell response. The donor cohort was predominantly white British with a female majority, and clonal diversity may have been underestimated.

The CDR3 loop spans 13 amino acids. V was trimmed by 0 bases and J by 4 bases, leaving 7 bases between them. Germline V CDR1 and CDR2: LGHNA, YSLEER. The material sequenced was peripheral blood, taken 28 days after the second AZD1222 dose. The sequence derives from an adult who received the AZD1222 COVID-19 vaccine. The chain has TRBV4-3 and TRBJ2-7, with D possibly being TRBD2 (6 bases). The CDR3 DNA sequence: TGCGCCAGCAGCCAAGAGGGAGGATACGAGCAGTACTTC. Amino acid sequence: CASSQEGGYEQYF.